The present entry profiles one T cell receptor beta chain with its context. The study recruited people aged 18 to 89 years across under 25 US areas. The data were obtained in a study of blood T cell repertoires in COVID-19. Profiling relied on immunoSEQ multiplex PCR, and the TCRdb table lists in-frame clones only, not all of them. The profile shows fewer than 250,000 clones, about 85% of them singletons. This CDR3 region has 13 residues. The ends were cut back, 6 bases at V and 0 bases at J, with 9 bases in the middle. Germline values: CDR1 MNHEY, CDR2 SVGAGI. The V call is TRBV6-5, the J call TRBJ2-7, with a possible D match to TRBD2 (5 bases). Material for sequencing was PBMCs or T cells enriched from blood (not recorded which). The sequence was collected from a man younger than 45 who had recovered from COVID-19. The CDR3 here is CASSVASSYEQYF. CDR3 bases: TGTGCCAGCAGCGTAGCGAGCTCCTACGAGCAGTACTTC.